Described below is a single T cell receptor beta chain sequence and its context. Its antigen is still unknown. No base quality values were provided; no much bigger clone lies one nucleotide off. Samples from volunteer blood donors who had recovered from COVID-19 were contributed by a second Seattle source. Collaborating institutions collected whole blood in K2EDTA tubes following their own protocols. For TCRbeta analysis, collaborator samples were shipped as frozen whole blood, as isolated PBMCs, or as DNA extracted from either sample type. This entry is derived from a study of blood T cell repertoires in COVID-19 (dated by TCRdb to about 2020). Notes on the research overall: Samples covering the acute and convalescent phases of COVID-19 were provided by collaborators in the United States, Italy and Spain. Where available, HLA class I and class II types were taken from metadata supplied by the sample provider and were not determined by assay-based typing. A de-identified subject ID, COVID-19 status, age in years and sex were almost always included in the sample metadata. The samples were drawn from the first 160 participants of the ongoing ImmuneRACE study and from 1,254 subjects provided by 6 global collaborators. The material from the prospective study consisted of cDNA or gDNA derived from T cells, B-cell-depleted T cells, or PBMCs. A freely available public database, intended as a resource for researchers studying the immune response to SARS-CoV-2, is where the repertoires were released. The dataset comprised deeply sampled blood TCRbeta repertoires from subjects exposed to, actively infected with, or recovered from COVID-19. The investigation overall reported the following: The amount of clinical and demographic metadata varied by source and participant and was provided uncurated.

The immunoSEQ Assay, a bias-controlled multiplex PCR, was used to amplify TCRbeta CDR3 regions from genomic DNA. Concerning the study's data processing: Within the assay, amplification of reference gene primers was used to estimate how many nucleated cells each sample contained. Sequence reads were collapsed and filtered to measure the absolute abundance of every unique TCRbeta CDR3 rearrangement. For each sample, productive Simpson clonality was calculated as the square root of Simpson's diversity index across productive rearrangements. TCRdb mirrors the immuneACCESS table, restricted to in-frame sequences. Some clones are absent from its copies; in checked studies, under half trace to an unresolved V gene, and the reason for the others is unknown. V and J calls and clone size are copied from that table; D and trimming were computed from the DNA. The sample table shows fewer than 250,000 clones, and roughly 90% are seen once. The ten largest make up 5.5% to 7% of the sample.

From a lookup of the germline V gene, CDR1 and CDR2 are SGHTA and FQGNSA. The junction carries 14 bases between V and J, which are trimmed by 1 base and 1 base respectively. Counted from cysteine to phenylalanine, this CDR3 has 16 amino acids. Only CDR3 DNA is held: 48 bases, read in frame from base 1. The chain was built from TRBV7-2 and TRBJ2-7, and TRBD2 may be the D gene, going by 6 matching bases. The TCR was taken from a woman in her 40s who had recovered from COVID-19. Sequenced sample: peripheral blood. The sequenced DNA is TGTGCCAGCAGCTTAGAGAGTTTTGCGGGATCCTACGAGCAGTACTTC. It specifies CASSLESFAGSYEQYF. The CDR3, completed at both ends by the reference TRBV7-2 and TRBJ2-7 genes, gives the full variable domain GAGVSQSPSNKVTEKGKDVELRCDPISGHTALYWYRQSLGQGLEFLIYFQGNSAPDKSGLPSDRFSAERTGGSVSTLTIQRTQQEDSAVYLCASSLESFAGSYEQYFGPGTRLTVT.